This paragraph covers one T cell receptor (beta chain) sequence. Antigen unknown. This sample is drawn from a study of beta chain features in type 1 diabetes. Study-level information: Sorted cells, about 99 million in number, were examined across all samples.

Since all of the isolated RNA was reverse transcribed, expressed TCRB transcripts were what got sequenced. Produced via immunoSEQ multiplex PCR; TCRdb's table is partial and in-frame only. The table lists almost 250,000 clones, 11% to 15% of them singletons, with more than 0.025% in the top ten. Trimming took 7 bases from V and 6 from J; bases not matched to a gene: 13. Germline CDR1 and CDR2: MNHNS and SASEGT. This CDR3 contains 15 residues. General study results and limits: Among patients with Type 1 diabetes, TCRB CDR3s were moderately but significantly shorter in every one of the four CD4+ subsets.

Each of the CD4+ naive, central memory, regulatory and stem cell-like memory populations was sorted via CD45RO/CCR7/CD25/CD127/CD95/CD27. Input material: naive CD4+ T cells from blood. The rearrangement joins TRBV6-1 to TRBJ2-3, with TRBD2 identical over 7 bases. This clonotype originated in a middle-aged woman in good health. CDR3 amino acids: CASIQRTSVMDTQYF. CDR3 coding DNA: TGTGCCAGCATCCAAAGGACTAGTGTCATGGATACGCAGTATTTT.